This T cell receptor (beta chain) was sequenced in a study of post-analysis software for immune sequencing data. Across the whole study: Secondary progressive, relapsing-remitting and progressive-relapsing multiple sclerosis were among the included disease courses. The study, taken as a whole, reports: Included in a set of roughly five TRBV segments more frequent in patients than controls were TRBV5-6, TRBV5-1 and TRBV20-1. A significant reduction in normalized Chao1 diversity was observed in multiple sclerosis patients versus controls. By F measure, strong co-clustering occurred among samples prepared in the same batch.

TCR beta cDNA libraries included unique molecular identifiers. It was from about 0.98 to 11 million T cells that roughly 0.5 million cDNA molecules came. TCRdb passed the PCR reads through MiXCR, listing each CDR3 protein once. The table records hundreds of thousands of distinct CDR3 sequences, around 44% of them present only once. This clonotype was detected a few times. The antigen remains undetermined. This CDR3 has 14 residues. V was shortened by 4 bases and J by 7 bases, with 13 bases between the two germline ends. CDR1 is KGHDR and CDR2 is SFDVKD in the germline V gene. This sequence joins TRBV24-1 and TRBJ2-1, with D possibly being TRBD1 or TRBD2 (5 bases each). Sequencing was performed on blood. The receptor's source is a girl aged 5 to 17 with multiple sclerosis. In DNA form, the CDR3 reads TGTGCCACCAGTGACCGGGACGGTTGGAATGAGCAGTTCTTC. Translating gives CATSDRDGWNEQFF.